The TCR beta chain described here comes from a study of T cell responses to AZD1222 COVID-19 vaccine. This clone occurred once. The target antigen is unknown. Sequencing used immunoSEQ multiplex PCR; TCRdb keeps in-frame clones, though not all of them. The top ten clones hold 5.5% to 8.5% of a sample with about 150,000 clones, about nine tenths of them seen once. This CDR3 comprises 15 residues. Trimming cost V 2 bases and J 10 bases; bases outside gene matches: 11. Germline assignment: CDR1 MDHEN and CDR2 SYDVKM. General study findings and limits: Clonal diversity may have been underestimated, and the donors were mostly white British, with more females than males.

This sequence originates from an adult who had recovered from COVID-19. The specimen was peripheral blood, collected after recovery from COVID-19. The J gene is TRBJ2-5, the V gene TRBV28; 9 bases align to TRBD2. CDR3 sequence (DNA): TGTGCCAGCAGTTTACAGACTAGCGGTCCTCTCGACCAGTACTTC. Protein product: CASSLQTSGPLDQYF.